A single sample gave rise to the 29 T cell receptor beta chains below, sequenced in a study of blood T cell repertoires in COVID-19. Using immunoSEQ multiplex PCR, the repertoire was profiled, and TCRdb retains in-frame clones only, with some absent. The repertoire holds 250,000 or so clones, with 84% as singletons. Material for sequencing was peripheral blood. The receptors stem from a man aged 40-49 years who had recovered from COVID-19.

The chain is built from TRBV30 and TRBJ1-1, with D possibly TRBD1 on 6 matching bases. V lost 3 bases, J lost 1 base, and 15 bases lay in between. The CDR3 covers 15 residues. CDR1 is GTSNPN and CDR2 is SVGIG in the germline V gene (reference sequence). The CDR3 reads CAWSHPGTPNTEAFF. The DNA of the CDR3 is TGTGCCTGGAGCCACCCCGGGACACCGAACACTGAAGCTTTCTTT.

The V and J genes are TRBV9 and TRBJ2-3; 9 bases align to TRBD2. The V gene end was trimmed by 0 bases and the J gene end by 2 bases; junction bases not matched to a gene: 10. This CDR3 spans 18 amino acids. CDR1 is SGDLS, CDR2 YYNGEE, per germline. Here the CDR3 DNA reads TGTGCCAGCAGCGTAGCGTCGCTAGCGGGAAATTTCACAGATACGCAGTATTTT. This codes for CASSVASLAGNFTDTQYF.

The chain employs TRBV9 and TRBJ2-5; 7 bases map to TRBD2. Germline-derived CDR1 and CDR2 are SGDLS and YYNGEE. The CDR3 has 18 residues. The V and J ends lost 3 bases and 1 base, in that order; junction bases with no gene match: 15. This chain's CDR3 is CASSETLKRGPLQETQYF. Written as DNA, the CDR3 is TGTGCCAGCAGCGAAACGCTTAAGCGGGGCCCCCTCCAAGAGACCCAGTACTTC.

This clone was detected only once. The chain carries TRBV13 and TRBJ2-1; TRBD2 matches 10 bases. The CDR3 consists of 15 residues. Germline V gene sequence: CDR1 PRHDT, CDR2 FYEKMQ (reference sequence). V shed 0 bases, J shed 6 bases, and the junction held 2 bases outside the gene matches. The CDR3 DNA is TGTGCCAGCAGCTTAGGACTAGCGGGAATCAATGAGCAGTTCTTC. This gives the protein CASSLGLAGINEQFF.

The chain recombines TRBV6-2 or TRBV6-3 with TRBJ1-2, with D unresolved. V lost 0 bases and J lost 4, with 15 bases in between. Germline CDR1 reads MNHEY; CDR2 reads SVGEGT. The CDR3 has 16 amino acids. CDR3 sequence: CASSYSGSGVPYGYTF. The DNA for the CDR3 is TGTGCCAGCAGTTACTCGGGTTCCGGGGTCCCCTATGGCTACACCTTC.

V gene TRBV9 combines with J gene TRBJ2-1; TRBD1 aligns across 8 bases. In germline, CDR1 is SGDLS, CDR2 YYNGEE. V lost 0 bases, J lost 4 bases, and 6 bases stayed unmatched. This CDR3 contains 16 residues. CDR3 sequence reads: CASSVGFGQGYNEQFF. The CDR3 DNA reads as TGTGCCAGCAGCGTAGGATTTGGACAGGGATACAATGAGCAGTTCTTC.

CDR3 DNA: TGCGCCAGCAGCCCCCAACCGGGCCGGGACTGGGGCGAAATCTACGAGCAGTACTTC. The encoded protein is CASSPQPGRDWGEIYEQYF. The chain employs TRBV5-1 and TRBJ2-7, with D possibly matching TRBD2 (6 bases). Between the trimmed V and J ends, which lost 4 bases and 3 bases, there was a span of 29 bases. The CDR3 has 19 residues. Germline-derived CDR1 and CDR2 are SGHRS and YFSETQ.

Concerning this clone: Germline is not matched at one junction end, which may reflect a read error. V gene TRBV18 combines with J gene TRBJ2-2, with 16 bases fitting TRBD2. The CDR3 runs to 20 residues. In germline, CDR1 is KGHSH, CDR2 LQKENI. CDR3 residues: CASSPQGLAGGQGNTGELFF. CDR3 DNA: TGTGCCAGCTCCCCACAGGGACTAGCGGGAGGGCAGGGGAACACCGGGGAGCTGTTTTTT.

V is TRBV9 and J is TRBJ1-2; D not certain. Trimming shortened V by 3 bases and J by 1 base, and 13 bases separated the two germline ends. Germline V gives CDR1 SGDLS, CDR2 YYNGEE. CDR3 length: 15 residues. The CDR3: CASSGIHGGNYGYTF. The CDR3 DNA reads as TGTGCCAGCAGCGGAATCCACGGCGGTAACTATGGCTACACCTTC. Filled out from reference TRBV9 and TRBJ1-2, the complete variable domain reads DSGVTQTPKHLITATGQRVTLRCSPRSGDLSVYWYQQSLDQGLQFLIQYYNGEERAKGNILERFSAQQFPDLHSELNLSSLELGDSALYFCASSGIHGGNYGYTFGSGTRLTVV.

The V and J genes are TRBV5-6 and TRBJ1-2, with D unresolved. This CDR3 spans 15 amino acids. Germline V CDR1 and CDR2: SGHDT, YYEEEE. With 0 bases removed from V and 5 bases from J, the gap between germline ends came to 14 bases. The CDR3 loop is CASSLETTLAYGYTF. CDR3 DNA sequence: TGTGCCAGCAGCTTGGAGACAACCCTAGCATATGGCTACACCTTC.

This rearrangement joins TRBV7-2 to TRBJ1-1; D is unclear. The germline V gene has CDR1 SGHTA and CDR2 FQGNSA. Trimming took 3 bases from V and 6 from J, leaving 11 bases between them. CDR3 size: 13 residues. DNA for the CDR3: TGTGCCAGCAGCTTTGATGGGCGGGCTGAAGCTTTCTTT. Its translation: CASSFDGRAEAFF.

This clone was found a few times. The chain recombines TRBV10-2 with TRBJ2-7; D might be TRBD2 (6 bases). This CDR3 has 11 amino acids. The V end lost 6 bases, the J end lost 7 bases, and 10 bases lay between the germline ends. CDR1 WSHSY and CDR2 SAAADI come from the germline V gene. Here the CDR3 reads CASSSGDEQYF. CDR3 nucleotide sequence: TGCGCCAGCAGCTCGGGGGATGAGCAGTACTTC.

The chain combines TRBV3-1 (or the pseudogene TRBV3-2) with TRBJ2-7; D remains unclear. The germline CDR1 and CDR2 sequences are LGHDT and YNNKEL (reference sequence). Trimming removed 4 bases from V and 6 bases from J, with 16 bases in between. The CDR3 runs to 14 residues. CDR3 sequence: CASSPSASVAEQYF. DNA of the CDR3: TGTGCCAGCAGCCCATCCGCCTCCGTGGCCGAGCAGTACTTC.

The rearrangement joins TRBV6-2 or TRBV6-3 to TRBJ2-7, with 11 bases aligning to TRBD2. Germline assignment: CDR1 MNHEY and CDR2 SVGEGT. With V trimmed by 5 bases and J by 3 bases, 9 bases remained unmatched. The CDR3 runs 16 residues. In DNA, the CDR3 is TGTGCCAGCAGTAACCTAGGACTAGCGGGCCACTACGAGCAGTACTTC. This translates into CASSNLGLAGHYEQYF.

This chain connects TRBV10-3 to TRBJ2-7; tentative D call: TRBD1 (6 bases). Germline V gene data show CDR1 as ENHRY and CDR2 as SYGVKD. This CDR3 is built from 15 residues. V was pared by 5 bases and J by 2 bases, with 16 bases between. The CDR3 spells CAISPGGGQTYEQYF. The CDR3 DNA follows: TGTGCCATCAGTCCCGGAGGTGGACAGACCTACGAGCAGTACTTC.

This clone is a singleton in its sample. The CDR3 loop reads CATSFRGSEGGDEQYF. The CDR3 nucleotides are TGTGCCACCAGCTTCAGAGGGTCGGAAGGGGGCGACGAGCAGTACTTC. The V and J genes are TRBV15 and TRBJ2-7; 7 nucleotides match TRBD1. The V gene end was trimmed by 5 bases and the J gene end by 5 bases; junction bases not matched to a gene: 15. From germline, CDR1 is LNHNV and CDR2 YYDKDF (reference sequence). The CDR3 contains 16 residues.

The genes are TRBV4-3 and TRBJ2-1; 11 positions match TRBD1. The CDR3 is 15 residues long. The germline CDR1 and CDR2 sequences are LGHNA and YSLEER. The ends lost 4 bases at V and 8 bases at J; junction bases unmatched: 7. This chain's CDR3 is CASSRGGQGAHEQFF. DNA for the CDR3: TGCGCCAGCAGCCGAGGAGGACAGGGGGCACATGAGCAGTTCTTC.

A single count supports this clone. The rearrangement joins TRBV25-1 to TRBJ2-1, with TRBD2 identical over 10 bases. V trimming: 3 bases; J trimming: 6 bases; junction bases outside the gene matches: 11. The CDR3 consists of 17 residues. Germline V gene lookup returns CDR1 MGHDK and CDR2 SYGVNS. CDR3 DNA sequence: TGTGCCAGCAGTGAGTGGACTAGCGGCCCTGAGTTCAATGAGCAGTTCTTC. Its protein is CASSEWTSGPEFNEQFF. The variable domain in full, completed from reference TRBV25-1 and TRBJ2-1, reads EADIYQTPRYLVIGTGKKITLECSQTMGHDKMYWYQQDPGMELHLIHYSYGVNSTEKGDLSSESTVSRIRTEHFPLTLESARPSHTSQYLCASSEWTSGPEFNEQFFGPGTRLTVL.

This clone was observed a handful of times. V gene TRBV11-3 combines with J gene TRBJ2-3; 8 bases line up with TRBD2. Looked up from germline, CDR1 is SGHNT and CDR2 is YENEEA. V lost 4 bases to trimming and J lost 3 bases; unmatched junction nucleotides: 6. The CDR3 loop spans 15 amino acids. This CDR3 reads CASSSEGLDTDTQYF. The CDR3 region has the DNA TGTGCCAGCAGCTCAGAGGGACTAGATACAGATACGCAGTATTTT.

The rearrangement uses TRBV19 and TRBJ2-1; D unresolved. V was trimmed by 4 bases and J by 0 bases, leaving 7 bases between them. The CDR3 extends over 14 amino acids. Germline assignment: CDR1 LNHDA and CDR2 SQIVND (reference sequence). The DNA for the CDR3 is TGTGCCAGTAGTACCCTCGGCTCCTACAATGAGCAGTTCTTC. Its translation: CASSTLGSYNEQFF.

The gene calls are TRBV9 and TRBJ2-7, with 8 bases identical to TRBD2. Germline trimming cut 7 bases from V and 0 bases from J; bases unmatched to any gene: 6. The CDR3 covers 14 residues. The V gene's germline CDR1 is SGDLS and CDR2 YYNGEE. In DNA form, the CDR3 reads TGTGCCAGCGCCCTCGGGGGGGACTCCTACGAGCAGTACTTC. Translated, it gives CASALGGDSYEQYF.

This clone occurred a few times. The J gene is TRBJ1-1, the V gene TRBV5-1; 7 bases map to TRBD1. After removal of 1 base from V and 0 bases from J, the junction contained 12 bases not matched to a gene. This CDR3 comprises 18 residues. The V gene's germline CDR1 is SGHRS and CDR2 YFSETQ. The CDR3 region is CASSLSGQAVDLNTEAFF. Here the CDR3 DNA reads TGCGCCAGCAGCTTGAGCGGACAGGCGGTTGACTTGAACACTGAAGCTTTCTTT. The full variable domain, its missing parts supplied by reference TRBV5-1 and TRBJ1-1, is KAGVTQTPRYLIKTRGQQVTLSCSPISGHRSVSWYQQTPGQGLQFLFEYFSETQRNKGNFPGRFSGRQFSNSRSEMNVSTLELGDSALYLCASSLSGQAVDLNTEAFFGQGTRLTVV.

This sequence joins TRBV4-3 and TRBJ2-3; D may be TRBD2 (5 bases). CDR1 is LGHNA and CDR2 is YSLEER in the germline V gene. The germline V and J ends were trimmed by 4 bases and 5 bases, with 13 bases remaining between them. The CDR3 has 14 amino acids. The CDR3 reads CASSPSFAGDTQYF. The CDR3 nucleotides are TGCGCCAGCAGCCCCTCCTTCGCGGGAGATACGCAGTATTTT.

This clone has only a few counts. This chain joins TRBV29-1 and TRBJ2-7; D is unclear. The germline V and J ends were trimmed by 0 bases and 2 bases, with 8 bases remaining between them. This CDR3 region has 13 residues. Germline-derived CDR1 and CDR2 are SQVTM and ANQGSEA. DNA for the CDR3: TGCAGCGTTGAAGATGTACACCCCTACGAGCAGTACTTC. Protein: CSVEDVHPYEQYF.

This CDR3 reads CASSVGRDGDGYTF. The CDR3 nucleotides read TGTGCCAGCAGCGTAGGCAGGGATGGGGATGGCTACACCTTC. The chain employs TRBV9 and TRBJ1-2; D may be TRBD1 (5 bases). V was shortened by 0 bases and J by 6 bases, with 12 bases between the two germline ends. This CDR3 contains 14 residues. CDR1 is SGDLS, CDR2 YYNGEE, per germline.

This chain links TRBV3-1 (or the pseudogene TRBV3-2) with TRBJ2-2; D is uncertain. Germline loops: CDR1 LGHDT, CDR2 YNNKEL (reference sequence). Between the trimmed V and J ends, which lost 2 bases and 4 bases, there was a span of 8 bases. The CDR3 length is 14 residues. The CDR3 region has the DNA TGTGCCAGCAGCCAAAGCCCAGGCACCGGGGAGCTGTTTTTT. This translates into CASSQSPGTGELFF.

The chain uses TRBV7-9 and TRBJ1-5; the D is unclear. This CDR3 has 12 amino acids. V shed 4 bases and J shed 3 bases, with 4 bases lying between them. Germline loops: CDR1 SEHNR, CDR2 FQNEAQ (reference sequence). The CDR3 coding sequence is TGTGCCAGCAGCTACTCCAATCAGCCCCAGCATTTT. Translation gives CASSYSNQPQHF.

This clone was found a few times. V is TRBV13 and J is TRBJ2-5, with 8 positions matching TRBD2. CDR1 is PRHDT and CDR2 is FYEKMQ in the germline V gene (reference sequence). This CDR3 is 15 amino acids long. Trimming at V came to 5 bases and at J to 4 bases, leaving 9 bases not matched to a gene. In DNA form, the CDR3 reads TGTGCCAGCAGCCCTACGGGGGGGCCGGGAGAGACCCAGTACTTC. Protein: CASSPTGGPGETQYF.

The chain uses TRBV28 and TRBJ1-6; possibly TRBD1 for D (6 bases). V lost 6 bases, J lost 9 bases, and 15 bases lay in between. The CDR3 has 14 residues. Germline CDR1 and CDR2: MDHEN and SYDVKM. The CDR3 sequence is CASRTTGSPSPLHF. DNA for the CDR3: TGTGCCAGCAGAACGACAGGTTCCCCTTCACCCCTCCACTTT.